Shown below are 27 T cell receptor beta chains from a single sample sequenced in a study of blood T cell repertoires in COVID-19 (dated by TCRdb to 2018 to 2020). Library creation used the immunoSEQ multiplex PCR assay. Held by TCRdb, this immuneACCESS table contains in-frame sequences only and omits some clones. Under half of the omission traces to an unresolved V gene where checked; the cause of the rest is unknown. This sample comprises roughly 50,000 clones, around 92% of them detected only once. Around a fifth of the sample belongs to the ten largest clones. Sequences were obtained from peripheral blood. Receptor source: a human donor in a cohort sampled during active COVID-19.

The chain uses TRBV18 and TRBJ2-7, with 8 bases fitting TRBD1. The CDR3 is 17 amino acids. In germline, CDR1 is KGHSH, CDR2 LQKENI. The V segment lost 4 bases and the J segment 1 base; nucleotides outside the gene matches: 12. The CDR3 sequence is CASSRLSGQARSYEQYF. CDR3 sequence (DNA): TGTGCCAGCTCACGACTCTCGGGACAGGCCCGGTCCTACGAGCAGTACTTC.

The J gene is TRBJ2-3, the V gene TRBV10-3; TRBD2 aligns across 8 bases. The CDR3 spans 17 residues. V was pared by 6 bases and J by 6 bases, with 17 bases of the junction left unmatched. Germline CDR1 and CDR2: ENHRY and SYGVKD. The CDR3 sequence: CAIRPGFAGGVMDTQYF. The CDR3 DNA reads TGTGCCATCAGGCCTGGGTTTGCGGGGGGAGTTATGGATACGCAGTATTTT.

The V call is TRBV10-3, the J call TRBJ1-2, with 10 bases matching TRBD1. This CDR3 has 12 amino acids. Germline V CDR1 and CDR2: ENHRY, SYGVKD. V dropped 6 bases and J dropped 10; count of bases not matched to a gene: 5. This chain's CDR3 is CAIRGQGFAYTF. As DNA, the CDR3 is TGTGCCATCAGGGGACAGGGGTTCGCCTACACCTTC.

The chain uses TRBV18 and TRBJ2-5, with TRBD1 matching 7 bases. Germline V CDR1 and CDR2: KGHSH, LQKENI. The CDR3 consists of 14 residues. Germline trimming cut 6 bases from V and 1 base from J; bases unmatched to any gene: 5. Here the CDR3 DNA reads TGTGCCAGCTCGCTATGGGACAGCCAAGAGACCCAGTACTTC. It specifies CASSLWDSQETQYF.

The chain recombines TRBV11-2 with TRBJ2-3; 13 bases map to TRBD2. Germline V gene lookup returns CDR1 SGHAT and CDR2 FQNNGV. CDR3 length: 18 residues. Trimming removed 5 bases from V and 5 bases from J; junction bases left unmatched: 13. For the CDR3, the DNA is TGTGCCAGCAGCCCTTCCCCAACTAGCGGGGGGGGGAGAGATACGCAGTATTTT. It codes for CASSPSPTSGGGRDTQYF.

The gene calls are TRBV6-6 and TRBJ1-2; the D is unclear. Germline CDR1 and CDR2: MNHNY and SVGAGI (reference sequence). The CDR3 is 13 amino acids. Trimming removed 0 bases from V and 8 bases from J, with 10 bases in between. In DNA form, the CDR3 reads TGTGCCAGCAGTTACTCGAAGGGAGAGGGCTACACCTTC. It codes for CASSYSKGEGYTF.

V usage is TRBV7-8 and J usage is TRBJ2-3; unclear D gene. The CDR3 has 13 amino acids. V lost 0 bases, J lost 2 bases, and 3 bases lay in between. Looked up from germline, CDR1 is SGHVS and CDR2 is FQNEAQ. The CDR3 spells CASSLAYTDTQYF. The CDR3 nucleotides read TGTGCCAGCAGCTTAGCCTACACAGATACGCAGTATTTT.

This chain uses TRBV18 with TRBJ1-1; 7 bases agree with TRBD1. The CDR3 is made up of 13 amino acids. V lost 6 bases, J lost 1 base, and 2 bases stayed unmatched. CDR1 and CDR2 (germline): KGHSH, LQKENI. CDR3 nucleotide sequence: TGTGCCAGCTCGGGGACAGAGAACACTGAAGCTTTCTTT. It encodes CASSGTENTEAFF. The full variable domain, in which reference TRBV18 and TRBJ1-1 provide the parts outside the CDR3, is NAGVMQNPRHLVRRRGQEARLRCSPMKGHSHVYWYRQLPEEGLKFMVYLQKENIIDESGMPKERFSAEFPKEGPSILRIQQVVRGDSAAYFCASSGTENTEAFFGQGTRLTVV.

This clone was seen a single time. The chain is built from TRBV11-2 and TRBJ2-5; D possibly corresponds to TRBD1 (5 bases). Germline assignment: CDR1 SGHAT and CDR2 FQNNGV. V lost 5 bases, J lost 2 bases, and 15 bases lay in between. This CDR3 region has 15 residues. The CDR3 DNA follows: TGTGCCAGCAGCCCAAGACAGTACGAGCAAGAGACCCAGTACTTC. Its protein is CASSPRQYEQETQYF. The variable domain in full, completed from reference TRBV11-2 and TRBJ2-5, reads EAGVAQSPRYKIIEKRQSVAFWCNPISGHATLYWYQQILGQGPKLLIQFQNNGVVDDSQLPKDRFSAERLKGVDSTLKIQPAKLEDSAVYLCASSPRQYEQETQYFGPGTRLLVL.

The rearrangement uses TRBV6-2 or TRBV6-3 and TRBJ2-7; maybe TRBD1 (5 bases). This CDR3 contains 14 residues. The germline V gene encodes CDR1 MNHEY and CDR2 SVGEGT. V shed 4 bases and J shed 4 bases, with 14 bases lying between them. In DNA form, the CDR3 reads TGTGCCAGCAGTTCGGGTCCCCGGACATACGAGCAGTACTTC. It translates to CASSSGPRTYEQYF.

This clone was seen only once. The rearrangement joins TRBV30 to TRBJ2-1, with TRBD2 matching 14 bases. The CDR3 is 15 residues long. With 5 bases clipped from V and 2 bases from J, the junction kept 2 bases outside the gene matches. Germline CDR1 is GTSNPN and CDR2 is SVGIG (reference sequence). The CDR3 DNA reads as TGTGCCTGGGGACTAGCGGGGGGTCCCTACAATGAGCAGTTCTTC. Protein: CAWGLAGGPYNEQFF. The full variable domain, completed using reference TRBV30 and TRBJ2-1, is SQTIHQWPATLVQPVGSPLSLECTVEGTSNPNLYWYRQAAGRGLQLLFYSVGIGQISSEVPQNLSASRPQDRQFILSSKKLLLSDSGFYLCAWGLAGGPYNEQFFGPGTRLTVL.

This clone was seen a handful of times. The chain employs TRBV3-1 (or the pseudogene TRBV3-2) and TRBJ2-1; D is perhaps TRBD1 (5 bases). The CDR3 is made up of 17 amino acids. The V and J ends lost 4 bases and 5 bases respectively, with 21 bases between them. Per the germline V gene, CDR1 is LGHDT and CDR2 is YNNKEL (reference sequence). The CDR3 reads CASSRQWGLSGDNEQFF. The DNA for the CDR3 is TGTGCCAGCAGCCGTCAATGGGGCCTTTCGGGCGACAATGAGCAGTTCTTC.

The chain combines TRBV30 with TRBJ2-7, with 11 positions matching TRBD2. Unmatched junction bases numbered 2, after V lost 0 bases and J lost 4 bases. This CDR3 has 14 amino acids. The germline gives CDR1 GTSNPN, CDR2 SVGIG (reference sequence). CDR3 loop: CAWSVTSGGYEQYF. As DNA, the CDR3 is TGTGCCTGGAGTGTAACTAGCGGGGGTTACGAGCAGTACTTC.

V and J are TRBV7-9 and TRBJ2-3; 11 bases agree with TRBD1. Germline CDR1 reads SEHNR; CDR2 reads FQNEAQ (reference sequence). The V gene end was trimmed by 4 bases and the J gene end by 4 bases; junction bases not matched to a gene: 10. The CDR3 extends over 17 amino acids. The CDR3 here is CASSSRIGQGASDTQYF. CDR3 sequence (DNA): TGTGCCAGCAGCTCAAGAATCGGACAGGGGGCATCAGATACGCAGTATTTT.

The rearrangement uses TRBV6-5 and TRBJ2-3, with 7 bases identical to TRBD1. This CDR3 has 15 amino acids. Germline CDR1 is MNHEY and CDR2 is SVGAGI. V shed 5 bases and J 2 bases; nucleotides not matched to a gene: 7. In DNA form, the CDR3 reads TGTGCCAGCAGTAGGGGGCAGGGGGACACAGATACGCAGTATTTT. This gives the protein CASSRGQGDTDTQYF.

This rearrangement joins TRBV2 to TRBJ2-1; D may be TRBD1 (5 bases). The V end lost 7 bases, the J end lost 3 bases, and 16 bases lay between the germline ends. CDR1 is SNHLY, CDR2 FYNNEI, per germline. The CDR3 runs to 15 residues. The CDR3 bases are TGTGCCAGCAAAGAGCCTTTACAGGTCTACAATGAGCAGTTCTTC. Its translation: CASKEPLQVYNEQFF.

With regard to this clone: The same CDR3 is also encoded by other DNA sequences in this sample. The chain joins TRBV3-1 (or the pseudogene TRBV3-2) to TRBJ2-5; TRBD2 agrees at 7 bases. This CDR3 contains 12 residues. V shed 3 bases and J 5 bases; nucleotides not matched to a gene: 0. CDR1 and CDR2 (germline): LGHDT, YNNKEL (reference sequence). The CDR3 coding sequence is TGTGCCAGCAGCCAGGGAGGGGAGACCCAGTACTTC. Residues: CASSQGGETQYF.

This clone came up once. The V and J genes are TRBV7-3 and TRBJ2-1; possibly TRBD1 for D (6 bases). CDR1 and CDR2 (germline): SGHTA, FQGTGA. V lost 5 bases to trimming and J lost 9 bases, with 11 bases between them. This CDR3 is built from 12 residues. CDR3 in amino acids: CASSESGVEQFF. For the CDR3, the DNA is TGTGCCAGCAGCGAATCAGGGGTTGAGCAGTTCTTC.

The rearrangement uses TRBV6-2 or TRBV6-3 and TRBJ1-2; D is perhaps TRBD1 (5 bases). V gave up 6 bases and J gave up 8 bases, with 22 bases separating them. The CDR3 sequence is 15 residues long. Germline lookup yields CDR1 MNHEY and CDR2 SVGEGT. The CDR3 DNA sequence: TGTGCCAGCAGCAAAGGGGCAGGGAGGCCACGAGGCTACACCTTC. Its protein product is CASSKGAGRPRGYTF.

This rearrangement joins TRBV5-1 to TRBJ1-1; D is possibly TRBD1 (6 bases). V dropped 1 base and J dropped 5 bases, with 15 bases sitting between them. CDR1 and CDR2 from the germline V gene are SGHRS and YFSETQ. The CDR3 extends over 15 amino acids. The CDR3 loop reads CASSLTGPRGTEAFF. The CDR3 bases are TGCGCCAGCAGCTTGACAGGGCCAAGGGGAACTGAAGCTTTCTTT.

CDR3 DNA: TGTGCCAGCAGCTTCCCGGGACAGGGGGTCTCGTCACCCCTCCACTTT. Its protein is CASSFPGQGVSSPLHF. The V call is TRBV5-8, the J call TRBJ1-6; 11 bases are a match to TRBD1. This CDR3 has 16 residues. Germline CDR1 and CDR2: SGHTS and YDEGEE. J was trimmed by 10 bases and V by 2 bases; bases with no gene match: 8.

The DNA for the CDR3 is TGTGCCAGCAGCCAAGATACGCAATCCGGAAAACTGTTTTTT. It specifies CASSQDTQSGKLFF. The chain recombines TRBV3-1 (or the pseudogene TRBV3-2) with TRBJ1-4; no clear D. This CDR3 is 14 amino acids long. Germline CDR1 LGHDT, CDR2 YNNKEL (reference sequence). V dropped 0 bases and J dropped 10 bases, with 12 bases sitting between them.

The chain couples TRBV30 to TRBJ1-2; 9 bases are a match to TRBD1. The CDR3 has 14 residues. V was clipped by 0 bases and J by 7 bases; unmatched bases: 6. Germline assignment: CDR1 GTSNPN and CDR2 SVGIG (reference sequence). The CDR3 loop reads CAWSVTGGAGGYTF. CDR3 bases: TGTGCCTGGAGTGTAACAGGGGGCGCGGGTGGCTACACCTTC.

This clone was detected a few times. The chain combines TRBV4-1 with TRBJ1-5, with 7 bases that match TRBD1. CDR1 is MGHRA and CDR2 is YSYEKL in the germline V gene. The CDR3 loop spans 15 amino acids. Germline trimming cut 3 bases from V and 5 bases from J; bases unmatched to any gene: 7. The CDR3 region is CASSQGQFDYQPQHF. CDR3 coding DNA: TGCGCCAGCAGCCAGGGACAGTTTGACTATCAGCCCCAGCATTTT.

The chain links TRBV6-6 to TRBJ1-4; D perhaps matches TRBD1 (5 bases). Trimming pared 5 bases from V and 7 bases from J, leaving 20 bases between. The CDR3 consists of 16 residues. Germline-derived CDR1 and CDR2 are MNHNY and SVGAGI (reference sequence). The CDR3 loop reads CASSRPDGGYGEKLFF. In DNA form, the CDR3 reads TGTGCCAGCAGTCGACCTGACGGGGGTTATGGTGAAAAACTGTTTTTT.

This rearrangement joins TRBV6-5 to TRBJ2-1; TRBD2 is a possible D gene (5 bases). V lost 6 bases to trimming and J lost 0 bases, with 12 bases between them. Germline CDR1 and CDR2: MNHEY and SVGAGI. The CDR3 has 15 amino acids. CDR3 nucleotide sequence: TGTGCCAGCAGCGACTTGGGGAGCTCCTACAATGAGCAGTTCTTC. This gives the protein CASSDLGSSYNEQFF.

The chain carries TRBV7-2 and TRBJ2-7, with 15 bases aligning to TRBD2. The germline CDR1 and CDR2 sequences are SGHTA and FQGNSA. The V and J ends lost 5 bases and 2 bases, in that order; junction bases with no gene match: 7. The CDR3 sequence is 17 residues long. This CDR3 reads CASSGIRTSGGAYEQYF. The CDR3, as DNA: TGTGCCAGCAGCGGAATACGGACTAGCGGGGGGGCCTACGAGCAGTACTTC.